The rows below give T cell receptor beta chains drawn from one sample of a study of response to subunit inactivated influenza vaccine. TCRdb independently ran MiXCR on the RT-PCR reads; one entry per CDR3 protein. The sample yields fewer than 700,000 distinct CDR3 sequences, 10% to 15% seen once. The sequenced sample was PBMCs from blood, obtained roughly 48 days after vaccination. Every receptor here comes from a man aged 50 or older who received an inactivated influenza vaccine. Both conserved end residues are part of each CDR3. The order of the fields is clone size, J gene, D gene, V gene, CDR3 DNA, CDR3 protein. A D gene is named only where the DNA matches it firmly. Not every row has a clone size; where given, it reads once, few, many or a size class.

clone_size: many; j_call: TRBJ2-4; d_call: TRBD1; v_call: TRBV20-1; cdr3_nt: TGCAGTGCCCCCCGAGGGGGCGCGGTCCAGCGGGCCAAAAACATTCAGTACTTC; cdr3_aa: CSAPRGGAVQRAKNIQYF
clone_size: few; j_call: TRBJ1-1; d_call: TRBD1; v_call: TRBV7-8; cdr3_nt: TGTGCCAGCAGCTTAGTTGGTAGGGGGCTAACGAACACTGAAGCTTTCTTT; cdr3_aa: CASSLVGRGLTNTEAFF
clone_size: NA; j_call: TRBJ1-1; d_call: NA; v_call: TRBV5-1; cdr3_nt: TGCGCCAGCAGCTGGGGAGCTGATGTGGACACTGAAGCTTTCTTT; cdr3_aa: CASSWGADVDTEAFF
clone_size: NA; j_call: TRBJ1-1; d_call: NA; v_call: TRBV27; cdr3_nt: TGTGCCAGCAGTTTAATCGGCAGAGAAGCTTTCTTT; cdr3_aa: CASSLIGREAFF
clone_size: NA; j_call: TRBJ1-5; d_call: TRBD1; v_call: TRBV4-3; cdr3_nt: TGCGCCAGCAGCCCTCAGACCGGGACAGGGTACAATAGCAATCAGCCCCAGCATTTT; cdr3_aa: CASSPQTGTGYNSNQPQHF
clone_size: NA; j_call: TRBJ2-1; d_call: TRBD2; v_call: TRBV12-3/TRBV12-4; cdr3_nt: TGTGCCAGCAGTACCCGAACGGGAGGTAGTAATGAGCAGTTCTTC; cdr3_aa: CASSTRTGGSNEQFF
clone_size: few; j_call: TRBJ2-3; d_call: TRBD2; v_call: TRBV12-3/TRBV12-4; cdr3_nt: TGTGCCAGCAGTTTAAGGGGAATCCTAGCGGGCACAGATACGCAGTATTTT; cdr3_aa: CASSLRGILAGTDTQYF
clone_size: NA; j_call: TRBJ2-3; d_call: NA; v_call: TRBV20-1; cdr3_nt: TGCAGTGCTAGAGACAGGGCAAGCACAGATACGCAGTATTTT; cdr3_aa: CSARDRASTDTQYF
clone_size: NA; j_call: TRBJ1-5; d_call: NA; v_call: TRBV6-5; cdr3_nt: TGTGCCAGCAGTTACACCCCCGACAGGACCAATCAGCCCCAGCATTTT; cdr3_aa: CASSYTPDRTNQPQHF
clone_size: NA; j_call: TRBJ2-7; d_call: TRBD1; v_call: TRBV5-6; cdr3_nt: TGTGCCAGCAGCTTCGGGACAGCATCTTACGAGCAGTACTTC; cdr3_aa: CASSFGTASYEQYF
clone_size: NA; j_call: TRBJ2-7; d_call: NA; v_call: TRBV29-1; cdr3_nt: TGCAGCGTTGGAGGCGGACCCTCCTACGAGCAGTACTTC; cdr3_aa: CSVGGGPSYEQYF
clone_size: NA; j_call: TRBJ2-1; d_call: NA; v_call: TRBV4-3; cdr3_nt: TGCGCCAGCAGCCAAGATATTACATCGCGGGAGCAGTTCTTC; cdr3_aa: CASSQDITSREQFF
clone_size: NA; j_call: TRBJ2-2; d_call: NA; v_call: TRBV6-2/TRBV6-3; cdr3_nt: TGTGCCAGCAGCACGCCAGGGCACACCGGGGAGCTGTTTTTT; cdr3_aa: CASSTPGHTGELFF
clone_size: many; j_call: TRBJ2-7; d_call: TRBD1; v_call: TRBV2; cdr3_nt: TGTGCCAGCAGAGCCGGGACAGGGCCCTACGAGCAGTACTTC; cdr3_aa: CASRAGTGPYEQYF
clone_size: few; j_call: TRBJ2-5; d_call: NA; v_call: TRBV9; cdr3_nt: TGTGCCAGCAGCGTAGCCCCCATGGGCAGCCAAGAGACCCAGTACTTC; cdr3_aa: CASSVAPMGSQETQYF
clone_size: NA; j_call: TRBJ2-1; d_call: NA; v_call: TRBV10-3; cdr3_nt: TGTGCCATCAAGGGACCCTCGGGTGAGCAGTTCTTC; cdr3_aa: CAIKGPSGEQFF
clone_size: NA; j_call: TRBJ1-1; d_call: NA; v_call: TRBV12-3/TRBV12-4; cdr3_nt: TGTGCCAGCAGGATTCGATTGGGCACTGAAGCTTTCTTT; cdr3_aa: CASRIRLGTEAFF
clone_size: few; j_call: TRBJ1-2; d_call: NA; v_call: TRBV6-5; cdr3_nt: TGTGCCAGCAGTTACTTTCCGGGCTCAGAGGATGGCTACACCTTC; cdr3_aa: CASSYFPGSEDGYTF
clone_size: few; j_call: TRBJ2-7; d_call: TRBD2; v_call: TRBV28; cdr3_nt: TGTGCCAGCACGGGAGGGGGGGGCGAGCAGTACTTC; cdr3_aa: CASTGGGGEQYF
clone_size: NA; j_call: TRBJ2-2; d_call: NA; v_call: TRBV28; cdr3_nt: TGTGCCAGCAGTTATCAGGGAATGAACACCGGGGAGCTGTTTTTT; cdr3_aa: CASSYQGMNTGELFF
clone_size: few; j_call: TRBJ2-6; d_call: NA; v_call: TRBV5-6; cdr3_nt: TGTGCCAGCAGTTACGCCACCTCTGGGGCCAACGTCCTGACTTTC; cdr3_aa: CASSYATSGANVLTF
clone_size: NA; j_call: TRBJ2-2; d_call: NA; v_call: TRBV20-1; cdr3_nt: TGCAGTGCTAGAGATCTTTTGGGGGCGGCCGGGGAGCTGTTTTTT; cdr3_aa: CSARDLLGAAGELFF
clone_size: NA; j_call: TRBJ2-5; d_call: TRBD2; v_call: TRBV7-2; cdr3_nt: TGTGCCAGCAGCTTGACTAGCGGGCCCCCTGGTGGGACCCAGTACTTC; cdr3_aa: CASSLTSGPPGGTQYF
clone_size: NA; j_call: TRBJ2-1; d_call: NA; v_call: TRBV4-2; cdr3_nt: TGTGCCAGCAGCCAAGTGGGGGCTACGGGGGATGAGCAGTTCTTC; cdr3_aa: CASSQVGATGDEQFF
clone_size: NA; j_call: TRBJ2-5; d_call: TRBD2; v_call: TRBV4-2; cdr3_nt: TGTGCCAGCAGCCAATGGACTAGCGGGGGGGAGGAGACCCAGTACTTC; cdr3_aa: CASSQWTSGGEETQYF
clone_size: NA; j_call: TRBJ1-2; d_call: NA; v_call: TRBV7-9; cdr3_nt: TGTGCCAGCAGCTCCGTTGGGGGCCAGGGTGGCTACACCTTC; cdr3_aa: CASSSVGGQGGYTF
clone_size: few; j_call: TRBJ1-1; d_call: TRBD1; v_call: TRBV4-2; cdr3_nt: TGTGCCAGCAGCCAATCACCGGGACAGACTGAAGCTTTCTTT; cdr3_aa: CASSQSPGQTEAFF
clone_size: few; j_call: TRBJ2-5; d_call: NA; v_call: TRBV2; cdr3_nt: TGTGCCAGCACCAGAGACTCCCACCAAGAGACCCAGTACTTC; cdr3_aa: CASTRDSHQETQYF
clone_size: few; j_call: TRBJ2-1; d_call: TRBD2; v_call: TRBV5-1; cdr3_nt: TGCGCCAGCAGCTTGGCGCCCCTAGCGGAAAAGTTCTTC; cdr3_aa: CASSLAPLAEKFF